This TCR beta chain was found in a study of T-cell reconstitution after alpha-beta-depleted transplantation in children. Trimming removed 5 bases from V and 1 base from J; junction bases left unmatched: 6. The CDR3 is 16 amino acids. CDR1 is SEHNR and CDR2 is FQNEAQ in the germline V gene (reference sequence). As regards this clonotype: Its antigen is currently unknown.

The TCRbeta library was prepared with unique molecular identifiers. TCRdb re-called the PCR reads with MiXCR, one entry per CDR3 protein. The sample has about 980,000 distinct CDR3 sequences; 25% to 30% are singletons. Broader study findings: Several patients had high TCRbeta diversity at day 60; it came from surviving recipient T cells and thymic progenitors. The main origin of T-cell counts and diversity one year after transplant was newly produced T cells. About two months after transplant, alpha-beta T cells reportedly came from several hundred expanded graft clones.

The genes are TRBV7-9 and TRBJ2-1; 9 nucleotides line up with TRBD2. The clonotype was recovered from a boy in the first two years of life who had a stem cell transplant for SCID, so the T cells may come from the graft donor. Sequenced material: PBMCs, mostly from graft donor cells, taken 360 days after TCRalphabeta/CD19-depleted stem cell transplant. CDR3 loop: CASSPRGGRSYNEQFF. The DNA of the CDR3 is TGTGCCAGCAGCCCGCGGGGGGGCAGGTCCTACAATGAGCAGTTCTTC.